This T cell receptor beta chain was sequenced for a study of T cell responses to AZD1222 COVID-19 vaccine. Study results and caveats: In a largely white British group with more females than males, clonal diversity was possibly underestimated. Spike-specific TCR breadth rose after two AZD1222 doses, and depth rose as well.

The protocol was immunoSEQ multiplex PCR, while the TCRdb copy is restricted to in-frame clones and leaves out a portion. The data contain about 180,000 clones, more than 75% of them singletons. The V segment lost 6 bases and the J segment 4 bases; nucleotides outside the gene matches: 14. The CDR3 length is 18 residues. Germline-derived CDR1 and CDR2 are SGHTA and FQGNSA. Second doses that came at about 4 or about 12 weeks were put together. On this clone itself: Its antigen is as yet unknown.

The material was peripheral blood, obtained 28 days after the second AZD1222 dose. The chain links TRBV7-2 to TRBJ2-7, with TRBD2 matching over 14 bases. The source of this sequence is an adult who received the AZD1222 COVID-19 vaccine. As DNA, the CDR3 is TGTGCCAGCAGTCCCAGGTCGGGGACTAGCGGGAGACGGTACGAGCAGTACTTC. Its protein product is CASSPRSGTSGRRYEQYF.